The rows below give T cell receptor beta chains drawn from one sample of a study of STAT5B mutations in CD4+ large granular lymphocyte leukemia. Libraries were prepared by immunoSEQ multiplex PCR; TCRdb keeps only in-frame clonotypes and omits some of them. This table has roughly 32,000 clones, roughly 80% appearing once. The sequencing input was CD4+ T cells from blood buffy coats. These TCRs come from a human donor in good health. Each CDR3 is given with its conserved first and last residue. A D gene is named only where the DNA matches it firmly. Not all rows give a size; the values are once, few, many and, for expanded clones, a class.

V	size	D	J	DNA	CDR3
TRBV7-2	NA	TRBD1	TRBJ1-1	TGTGCCAGCAGCTCAATAGGCAGGGGGAGGGGTGAAGCTTTCTTT	CASSSIGRGRGEAFF
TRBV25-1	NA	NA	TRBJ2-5	TGTGCCAGCAGTGAACAGGGAGCAAGAGTAGGGACCCAGTACTTC	CASSEQGARVGTQYF
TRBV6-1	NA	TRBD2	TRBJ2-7	TGTGCCAGCAGTGGAGGACTAGCGGGCTACGAGCAGTACTTC	CASSGGLAGYEQYF
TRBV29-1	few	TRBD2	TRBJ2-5	TGCAGCGTGGGTCTCGGGACTAGCACCGAGACCCAGTACTTC	CSVGLGTSTETQYF
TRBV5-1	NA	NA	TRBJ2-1	TGCGCCAGCAGCTTGGCGGTGGACAATGAGCAGTTCTTC	CASSLAVDNEQFF
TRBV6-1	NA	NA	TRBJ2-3	TGTGCCAGCAGTGGGACTCCCCCAGGCACAGATACGCAGTATTTT	CASSGTPPGTDTQYF
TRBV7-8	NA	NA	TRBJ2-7	TGTGCCAGCAGCCGGGTTGAGTACGAGCAGTACTTC	CASSRVEYEQYF
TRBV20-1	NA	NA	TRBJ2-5	TGCAGTGCTAGCGGAGAGACCCAGTACTTC	CSASGETQYF
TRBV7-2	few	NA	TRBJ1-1	TGTGCCAGCAGCCCCGAGTGGGGGCGCGACACTGAAGCTTTCTTT	CASSPEWGRDTEAFF
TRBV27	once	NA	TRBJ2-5	TGTGCCAGCAGTTTATATGGGGGGCGAGAGACCCAGTACTTC	CASSLYGGRETQYF
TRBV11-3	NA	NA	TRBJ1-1	TGTGCCAGCAGCTTACAGGGATTCATGAACACTGAAGCTTTCTTT	CASSLQGFMNTEAFF
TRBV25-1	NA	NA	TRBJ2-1	TGTGCCAGCAGTGAATATGGGCAGGGGGGAAACAATGAGCAGTTCTTC	CASSEYGQGGNNEQFF